This T cell receptor beta chain is drawn from a study of early T cells in non-severe SARS-CoV-2 infection. The CDR3 has 13 amino acids. The V gene's germline CDR1 is LNHDA and CDR2 SQIVND (reference sequence). Trimming took off 4 bases at V and 1 base at J, with 8 bases between the two ends. This clonotype showed up many times. One entry per CDR3 protein results from TCRdb running MiXCR on the 5' RACE reads. The sample carries about 64,000 distinct CDR3 sequences, roughly 9% recorded once. This chain joins TRBV19 and TRBJ2-7; D gene unclear. The sample here was whole blood, taken at baseline. This sequence was found in an adult who was a healthcare worker with PCR-confirmed SARS-CoV-2 infection or an uninfected control (not recorded which). The CDR3 is CASSKESSYEQYF. The CDR3 nucleotides are TGTGCCAGTAGTAAAGAGTCGTCCTACGAGCAGTACTTC.